What follows are 27 T cell receptor beta chains derived from one specimen sequenced in a study of shared clonotypes between healthy human individuals. TCRdb keeps only in-frame clones here, not all; method: immunoSEQ multiplex PCR. The table records a few hundred thousand clones, 79% of them present only once. The sequencing input was PBMCs. Source of these receptors: a middle-aged woman in good health. Some clones in this sample may be carry-over from other donors' samples.

The J gene is TRBJ1-1, the V gene TRBV5-4, with TRBD1 matching over 8 bases. The junction had 5 bases not matched to a gene; V was cut back by 6 bases and J by 1 base. CDR1 is SGHNT, CDR2 YYREEE, per germline (reference sequence). This CDR3 has 14 residues. CDR3 in DNA: TGTGCCAGCACCCGGGGACAGGAGAACACTGAAGCTTTCTTT. It yields the protein CASTRGQENTEAFF.

The chain has TRBV28 and TRBJ2-7; D is ambiguous. The V end was cut by 4 bases, the J end by 4 bases, with 14 bases between. This CDR3 has 14 residues. Germline V gene data show CDR1 as MDHEN and CDR2 as SYDVKM. CDR3 nucleotide sequence: TGTGCCAGCAGTTCCGGCTACCTCCTTTACGAGCAGTACTTC. It specifies CASSSGYLLYEQYF.

V gene TRBV5-4 combines with J gene TRBJ2-5; D is unclear. V lost 4 bases, J lost 2 bases, and 9 bases lay in between. Per germline, CDR1 SGHNT and CDR2 YYREEE (reference sequence). The CDR3 is 13 amino acids. CDR3 nucleotide sequence: TGTGCCAGCAGCCCCTGGTTACAAGAGACCCAGTACTTC. It specifies CASSPWLQETQYF.

The chain links TRBV7-8 to TRBJ2-7; the match to TRBD2 covers 10 bases. The CDR3 covers 20 residues. After removal of 3 bases from V and 1 base from J, the junction contained 18 bases not matched to a gene. Germline V CDR1 and CDR2: SGHVS, FQNEAQ. CDR3 nucleotides: TGTGCCAGCAGCTTGTCTAACAGGGCGGGGATAGCGGGAGGATCCTACGAGCAGTACTTC. Translating it yields CASSLSNRAGIAGGSYEQYF.

This clone has only a few counts. The rearrangement uses TRBV15 and TRBJ1-3; 8 nucleotides agree with TRBD1. Germline V gene lookup returns CDR1 LNHNV and CDR2 YYDKDF (reference sequence). V dropped 0 bases and J dropped 7; count of bases not matched to a gene: 5. The CDR3 has 15 amino acids. The CDR3 DNA reads as TGTGCCACCAGCAGAGATCTGCGGACAGGGAACACCATATATTTT. Amino acids: CATSRDLRTGNTIYF.

V gene TRBV5-4 combines with J gene TRBJ2-1, with D perhaps TRBD1 (5 bases). Deletions cut 0 bases from V and 1 base from J, with 8 bases between. Looked up from germline, CDR1 is SGHNT and CDR2 is YYREEE (reference sequence). The CDR3 covers 15 residues. The CDR3 loop is CASSLGRESYNEQFF. In nucleotides, the CDR3 is TGTGCCAGCAGCTTGGGCAGGGAATCCTACAATGAGCAGTTCTTC. Together with reference TRBV5-4 and TRBJ2-1, the CDR3 gives the full variable domain: ETGVTQSPTHLIKTRGQQVTLRCSSQSGHNTVSWYQQALGQGPQFIFQYYREEENGRGNFPPRFSGLQFPNYSSELNVNALELDDSALYLCASSLGRESYNEQFFGPGTRLTVL.

This chain's CDR3 is CASSSKTAGQGTGELFF. In DNA form, the CDR3 reads TGTGCCAGCAGCTCGAAAACGGCCGGACAGGGGACCGGGGAGCTGTTTTTT. This rearrangement joins TRBV7-3 to TRBJ2-2, with 9 nucleotides matching TRBD1. CDR1 SGHTA and CDR2 FQGTGA come from the germline V gene. V gave up 4 bases and J gave up 5 bases; unmatched junction bases: 11. The length of the CDR3 is 17 residues.

V and J are TRBV4-1 and TRBJ2-7; D is unclear. Germline CDR1 reads MGHRA; CDR2 reads YSYEKL. This CDR3 region has 15 residues. Trimming removed 1 base from V and 0 bases from J, with 10 bases in between. CDR3 nucleotides: TGCGCCAGCAGCCAAGTAGGGCCCTCCTCCTACGAGCAGTACTTC. Amino acid sequence: CASSQVGPSSYEQYF.

The rearrangement links TRBV6-1 to TRBJ2-7; TRBD1 or TRBD2 may be the D gene (5 bases each). V was pared by 2 bases and J by 5 bases, with 22 bases between. Germline V CDR1 and CDR2: MNHNS, SASEGT. CDR3 length: 17 residues. The DNA for the CDR3 is TGTGCCAGCAGTGAATACGGGACCTTCGGGACCTACCACGAGCAGTACTTC. Protein: CASSEYGTFGTYHEQYF.

Only one count was recorded for this clone. The chain couples TRBV9 to TRBJ1-2; D not resolved. The CDR3 loop spans 13 amino acids. CDR1 SGDLS and CDR2 YYNGEE come from the germline V gene. V lost 4 bases, J lost 6 bases, and 13 bases lay in between. CDR3 region: CASSPGGRDGYTF. The CDR3 bases are TGTGCCAGCAGCCCGGGAGGGCGGGATGGCTACACCTTC.

CDR3 in amino acids: CASYRGGASYGYTF. CDR3 nucleotide sequence: TGTGCCAGCTATCGCGGGGGCGCAAGCTATGGCTACACCTTC. V gene TRBV2 combines with J gene TRBJ1-2, with a tentative D call TRBD1 (6 bases). There are 14 residues in the CDR3. Germline CDR1 SNHLY, CDR2 FYNNEI. Trimming left V 8 bases short and J 4 bases short, with 17 bases between.

This chain uses TRBV11-1 with TRBJ1-2; perhaps TRBD1 as D (5 bases). V lost 2 bases to trimming and J lost 3 bases, with 13 bases between them. Looked up from germline, CDR1 is SGHAT and CDR2 is FQDESV (reference sequence). This CDR3 is 15 amino acids long. The chain's CDR3 is CASSLSEAGYYGYTF. The CDR3 DNA is TGTGCCAGCAGCTTATCCGAGGCAGGGTACTATGGCTACACCTTC.

V and J are TRBV5-1 and TRBJ2-7; D is ambiguous. This CDR3 contains 13 residues. Germline V gene lookup returns CDR1 SGHRS and CDR2 YFSETQ. Trimming took off 0 bases at V and 5 bases at J, with 9 bases between the two ends. The CDR3 nucleotides read TGCGCCAGCAGCTTGGGACCAGGCCACGAGCAGTACTTC. Protein sequence: CASSLGPGHEQYF.

The gene calls are TRBV7-2 and TRBJ1-1; D gene unclear. The CDR3 loop spans 15 amino acids. V was shortened by 0 bases and J by 7 bases, with 15 bases between the two germline ends. The germline V gene has CDR1 SGHTA and CDR2 FQGNSA. Here the CDR3 DNA reads TGTGCCAGCAGCTTAGCCATGGGTGCCTGGGGTGAAGCTTTCTTT. It is translated as CASSLAMGAWGEAFF.

This clone was seen just once. The chain joins TRBV6-5 to TRBJ2-5; unclear D gene. The J call is uncertain, as TRBJ2-7 better fits the DNA end. Germline V lookup: CDR1 MNHEY, CDR2 SVGAGI. This CDR3 has 15 residues. The DNA of the CDR3 is TGTGCCAGCAGTGTTTCCGGGTCCTGGCAGGCCGAGCAGTACTTC. Translation gives CASSVSGSWQAEQYF.

The chain recombines TRBV5-1 with TRBJ1-5, with a possible D match to TRBD1 (5 bases). Looked up from germline, CDR1 is SGHRS and CDR2 is YFSETQ. V was clipped by 0 bases and J by 2 bases, with 15 bases between them. The CDR3 has 17 residues. The CDR3 bases are TGCGCCAGCAGCTTGGAAGAGAGGGGCAGGGGCAATCAGCCCCAGCATTTT. It specifies CASSLEERGRGNQPQHF.

DNA of the CDR3: TGTGCCTGGAGTCGCAGGGCCTACGAGCAGTACTTC. This sequence encodes CAWSRRAYEQYF. The chain combines TRBV30 with TRBJ2-7; possibly TRBD1 for D (5 bases). The germline V gene has CDR1 GTSNPN and CDR2 SVGIG (reference sequence). The CDR3 sequence is 12 residues long. Trimming pared 2 bases from V and 2 bases from J, leaving 7 bases between.

The chain recombines TRBV9 with TRBJ2-7; 7 bases agree with TRBD2. Germline V gives CDR1 SGDLS, CDR2 YYNGEE. The CDR3 contains 14 residues. Trimming at V came to 0 bases and at J to 2 bases, leaving 2 bases not matched to a gene. CDR3 sequence: CASSVAAGTYEQYF. In DNA, the CDR3 is TGTGCCAGCAGCGTAGCAGCGGGAACCTACGAGCAGTACTTC. Variable domain in full (rest from reference TRBV9 and TRBJ2-7): DSGVTQTPKHLITATGQRVTLRCSPRSGDLSVYWYQQSLDQGLQFLIQYYNGEERAKGNILERFSAQQFPDLHSELNLSSLELGDSALYFCASSVAAGTYEQYFGPGTRLTVT.

In this sample, this clone turned up once. CDR3 DNA sequence: TGCGCCAGCAGCCAAGTCGTTACTCAGGATTTGAACTATGGCTACACCTTC. Protein: CASSQVVTQDLNYGYTF. The chain has TRBV4-1 and TRBJ1-2, with D unclear. The CDR3 runs 17 residues. The germline V and J ends were trimmed by 1 base and 2 bases, with 17 bases remaining between them. Germline-derived CDR1 and CDR2 are MGHRA and YSYEKL.

Worth noting for this clone: This may come from a read error, since a much larger clone is one base off. This sequence joins TRBV28 and TRBJ1-1, with a possible D match to TRBD1 (6 bases). This CDR3 spans 14 amino acids. Germline lookup yields CDR1 MDHEN and CDR2 SYDVKM. V was pared by 6 bases and J by 8 bases, with 19 bases between. CDR3 DNA: TGTGCCAGCAGCGCAGTGGGGGGCATGTTAGAAGCTTTCTTT. Its translation: CASSAVGGMLEAFF. Full variable domain (outside the CDR3, taken from reference TRBV28 and TRBJ1-1): DVKVTQSSRYLVKRTGEKVFLECVQDMDHENMFWYRQDPGLGLRLIYFSYDVKMKEKGDIPEGYSVSREKKERFSLILESASTNQTSMYLCASSAVGGMLEAFFGQGTRLTVV.

The V call is TRBV12-5, the J call TRBJ2-1, with D hard to call. The CDR3 length is 12 residues. V lost 1 base to trimming and J lost 4 bases, with 2 bases between them. CDR1 and CDR2 from the germline V gene are LGHNT and FRNRAP. The DNA of the CDR3 is TGTGCTAGTGGTTTGGAGTACAATGAGCAGTTCTTC. Its protein product is CASGLEYNEQFF.

This clone was observed a few times. This chain uses TRBV29-1 with TRBJ2-1; TRBD2 matches at 10 bases. Unmatched junction bases numbered 0, after V lost 6 bases and J lost 4 bases. The length of the CDR3 is 12 residues. Germline CDR1 and CDR2: SQVTM and ANQGSEA. This CDR3 reads CSVAGGYNEQFF. The CDR3 nucleotides are TGCAGCGTAGCGGGAGGGTACAATGAGCAGTTCTTC.

A word on this clone: The junction and the germline gene differ at one end; a read error may be behind it. V and J are TRBV7-7 and TRBJ2-2, with 7 bases matching TRBD2. Germline CDR1 SSHAT, CDR2 FNYEAQ (reference sequence). The CDR3 spans 16 residues. DNA for the CDR3: TGTGCTAGCAGCTTAGGGGAGGCGGGAGTCACCGGGGAGCTGTTTTTT. It specifies CASSLGEAGVTGELFF.

The chain joins TRBV7-6 to TRBJ2-7; D uncertain. V shed 5 bases and J shed 6 bases, with 14 bases lying between them. The V gene's germline CDR1 is SGHVS and CDR2 FNYEAQ. The CDR3 is made up of 13 amino acids. CDR3 residues: CASSLVDRPEQYF. The CDR3 DNA follows: TGTGCCAGCAGCCTTGTTGACCGGCCCGAGCAGTACTTC.

The V and J genes are TRBV15 and TRBJ2-5; TRBD1 is a possible D gene (7 bases). The V end lost 2 bases, the J end lost 5 bases, and 12 bases lay between the germline ends. The CDR3 is made up of 14 amino acids. Germline assignment: CDR1 LNHNV and CDR2 YYDKDF (reference sequence). The DNA for the CDR3 is TGTGCCACCAGCAGATCGCCAGGGGGGGAGACCCAGTACTTC. The encoded protein is CATSRSPGGETQYF.

The chain combines TRBV15 with TRBJ1-4; D remains unclear. The CDR3 is 15 amino acids. Germline lookup yields CDR1 LNHNV and CDR2 YYDKDF (reference sequence). V was trimmed by 3 bases and J by 1 base, leaving 9 bases between them. CDR3 sequence: CATSRGNQTNEKLFF. The DNA of the CDR3 is TGTGCCACCAGCAGGGGGAATCAAACTAATGAAAAACTGTTTTTT.

The gene calls are TRBV2 and TRBJ2-1, with 12 bases aligning to TRBD2. The CDR3 has 18 residues. Looked up from germline, CDR1 is SNHLY and CDR2 is FYNNEI. After removal of 6 bases from V and 0 bases from J, the junction contained 9 bases not matched to a gene. The CDR3 DNA is TGTGCCAGCAGGCCGGGACTAGCGGGTTTAAGCTCCTACAATGAGCAGTTCTTC. It codes for CASRPGLAGLSSYNEQFF.